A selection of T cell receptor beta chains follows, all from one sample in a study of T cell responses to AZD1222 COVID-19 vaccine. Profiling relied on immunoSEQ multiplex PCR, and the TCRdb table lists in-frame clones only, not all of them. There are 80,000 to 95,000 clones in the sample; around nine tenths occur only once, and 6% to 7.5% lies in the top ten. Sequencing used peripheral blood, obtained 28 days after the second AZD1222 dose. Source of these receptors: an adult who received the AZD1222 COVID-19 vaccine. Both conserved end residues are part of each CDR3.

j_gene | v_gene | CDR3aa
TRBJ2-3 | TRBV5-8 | CASRVGGASDTQYF
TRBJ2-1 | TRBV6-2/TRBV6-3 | CASSYREYNEQFF
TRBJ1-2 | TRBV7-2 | CASSSQGQGVAGYTF
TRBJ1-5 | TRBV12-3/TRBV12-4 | CASSFISNQPQHF
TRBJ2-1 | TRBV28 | CASSSSGSGGNEQFF
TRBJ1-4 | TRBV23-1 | CASSRKGVDNEKLFF
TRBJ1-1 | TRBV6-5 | CASSYVAQGDTEAFF
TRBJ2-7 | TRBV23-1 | CASSQSRAQRSGGVEQYF
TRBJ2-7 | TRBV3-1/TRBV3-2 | CASSQDPSGSSYEQYF
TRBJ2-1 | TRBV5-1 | CASSTLEGSNEQFF
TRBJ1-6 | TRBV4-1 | CASSQDRGRGAHSPLHF
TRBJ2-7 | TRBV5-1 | CASSLDGGRIGEQYF
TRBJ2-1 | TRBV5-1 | CASSLAGSSYNEQFF
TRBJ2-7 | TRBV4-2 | CASSQGTSVKGSYEQYF
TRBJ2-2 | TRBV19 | CASSISPPGGSRPGELFF